The source of this T cell receptor (beta chain) is a study of cytomegalovirus exposure and HLA in healthy donors (dated by TCRdb to between 2016 and 2019). For the study in its entirety: According to an earlier analysis of a few hundred of the donors, 200 million or so T cells yielded 117 million unique TCR beta sequences and approximately 300 Gb of sequence data. Alongside the repertoire data, information on donor age, sex, ethnicity and CMV serostatus was compiled. The number of typed donors differed by locus: roughly 629-640 for A, B, C, DRB1 and DQB1; some 500 for DQA1; roughly 600 for DPA1; and 400 to 480 for DPB1. Every discovery cohort repertoire had been produced on one sequencing platform. Among the roughly 400 genotyped donors, more than 70% belonged to the genetic ancestry cluster associated with self-reported Caucasian donors. An early release covering some 640 HLA-typed donors comprised about 320 gigabases of sequencing data and tens of millions of unique TCR sequences. Using immunosequencing, the study profiled T cell repertoires from fewer than 850 subjects and related those repertoires to cytomegalovirus serostatus. Along with the approximately 650-subject first cohort, a separate validation cohort of roughly 110 different subjects was used. Both class I and class II loci were covered by HLA typing, at four-digit resolution. The study was designed to test whether signatures of past pathogen exposure could be identified by cataloging public T cell receptors. A handful of DR-DQ haplotypes were handled as single units for association and clustering because linkage in the cohort was strong. A later analysis re-analyzed previously published TCR beta repertoires from approximately 670 donors and added high-resolution HLA genotyping to study TCR occurrence patterns. A later genetic analysis used genome-wide SNP genotypes for 398 of the 666 donors, treating that subset as a discovery cohort. An earlier analysis of 500 to 650 of the donors applied high-throughput TCR beta sequencing to assess whether each TCR beta V gene segment acted as functional or pseudogenic. To predict cytomegalovirus infection status, the study brought together high-throughput TCR immunosequencing, statistical association of individual TCRs with disease status, and machine learning. Among roughly 400 genotyped donors of the cohort, an average of approximately 220,000 unique TCR beta nucleotide sequences was sequenced per donor, of which roughly 18% were non-productive. Rather than using new phenotypic data, the later analysis identified candidate immune exposures from TCR beta sequences and from how often those sequences occurred across donors. Overall results and qualifications from the work: According to the authors, the approach could potentially be generalized to other disease states and immunological phenotypes. In this cohort, only TCR beta chains were sequenced, and detectable features were limited by the absence of alpha or paired-chain data. A later analysis associated 16,951 TCR beta sequences with specific HLA alleles at a false discovery rate of 0.05. The earlier analysis of approximately 560 of the donors excluded about 16 rarely observed V segments, including chromosome 9 orphons, because counts were too low. In a later analysis, most CMV-associated TCR beta chains were found to appear HLA-restricted, with HLA associations seemingly driven largely by CMV exposure. A further reported finding was that TCR beta sequences accurately predicted the HLA-A and HLA-B alleles for most subjects in the first cohort. Because some donors lacked HLA typing at each locus, the association tests relied only on the typed subset. The study gave a list of under 200 TCR beta chains associated with cytomegalovirus. According to a later analysis, TCR association rates differed among HLA loci, with DRB1 alleles showing the most associated TCRs and HLA-C alleles showing the fewest. In a later analysis, HLA-associated TCR beta chains showed more clonal expansion and lower generation probabilities than non-associated chains that were equally common. The 87-base-pair reads could not distinguish some IMGT-functional V segments, including TRBV6-2 and TRBV6-3, so those segments were excluded. In an earlier analysis of roughly 500 of the donors, most TCR beta V segments appeared in productive rearrangements about 87% or about 30% of the time, broadly matching IMGT annotations. For the cohort, immune exposure information was limited to CMV serostatus. In vitro tests confirmed that three of the cytomegalovirus-associated TCR beta chains recognize cytomegalovirus antigens. Strong co-occurrence of HLA alleles, especially DR and DQ, made assigning TCR associations to individual alleles difficult. The sequencing pipeline was judged likely to have produced a cluster of highly shared sequence variants as a technical artifact. Linkage disequilibrium might explain the correlated functional status among segregating V segments, but an unknown experimental factor could not be ruled out. A later genetic analysis reported fewer N-insertions in productive TCRs among donors in an Asian-associated ancestry cluster than the roughly 700-donor mean. The classifier was reported to diagnose cytomegalovirus status with high specificity and sensitivity in both the original cohort and the validation cohort. A later genetic analysis associated a missense DCLRE1C variant with V-gene and J-gene trimming of TCR beta chains, and an independent cohort replicated the association. Several of the top co-occurrence clusters appeared to be linked to parvovirus B19, influenza, CMV and Epstein-Barr virus, according to a later analysis. Presence/absence analyses assumed roughly uniform sequencing depth across donors, an assumption that may not hold. Across donors, most TCR sequences were observed very rarely, whereas some public TCRs were present in many individuals.

In total, more than 500 healthy bone marrow donors made up the cohort. All cohort members were sampled while nominally healthy, although unrecorded immune exposures were likely present. The donor tested CMV seronegative and was one of the 352 seronegative cohort members. Each donor provided a peripheral blood sample, and peripheral blood mononuclear cells were used for TCR beta sequencing. The Qiagen DNeasy Blood Extraction Kit was used to extract genomic DNA from the blood cell samples. To note about this clone: The antigen it binds to is not known. At one end the junction does not follow the germline gene, possibly because of a read error.

Receptor amplification or capture employed the immunoSEQ multiplex PCR assay. For the multiplex PCR, a mixture combining 60 forward primers for TCR Vbeta segments and 13 reverse primers for TCR Jbeta segments was used. The CDR3 region of rearranged TCR beta genes was amplified from genomic DNA with a multiplex PCR assay. The Illumina HiSeq System was used to sequence the amplified TCR beta libraries as 87-base-pair reads. The original methods were these. Across the roughly 640 repertoires, a later analysis counted approximately 83 million unique TCR beta chains, 9.5 million to 12 million of which were shared by at least two donors. To remove PCR and sequencing errors, raw reads were error-corrected and collapsed into unique sequences using a nearest-neighbor algorithm that merged closely related sequences. CDR3 sequences were aligned to IMGT reference sequences to assign V, D and J gene segments. For a sequence to be retained, a match of at least six nucleotides was required to both a V gene segment and a J gene segment. Rearrangements were classified as productive when the CDR3 lacked stop codons and remained in frame with V and J, and all other rearrangements were classified as non-productive. Following IMGT convention, CDR3 was defined as the stretch from the second conserved V-encoded cysteine up to the conserved J-encoded phenylalanine. The earlier analysis of some 600 of the donors excluded sequences that lacked an unambiguous match to a single V gene segment. In an earlier analysis of several hundred of the donors, V segments were called functional above 56.7% productive rearrangements and were called segregating when the between-donor standard deviation exceeded 5%. To diagnose cytomegalovirus status from the catalog of TCR beta chain sequences, a statistical classification framework was built. In a later analysis, TCR nucleotide sequences were compared against IMGT/GENE-DB human TR gene sequences so that V and J genes could be assigned. Using the TCRdist pipeline, a later analysis assigned CDR3 sequences along with most-parsimonious VDJ recombination scenarios. In a later analysis, every TCR beta chain was defined by the combination of its CDR3 amino acid sequence and its V-gene family, and reads without a unique V-gene family were dropped. In a later analysis, around 650 highly shared, low-generation-probability nucleotide sequences were removed to address suspected cross-contamination and a sequencing artifact. A later analysis calculated a clonal expansion index for each public chain from normalized within-repertoire ranks of inferred template counts. Generation probabilities in a later analysis came from a VDJ recombination model fitted to out-of-frame rearrangements, and those results were checked against IGoR. In a later analysis, hypergeometric tests were used to score TCR-TCR, TCR-HLA and TCR-CMV co-occurrence, with a repertoire-size bias correction applied to TCR pairs. In a later analysis, false discovery rates were estimated by permuting HLA or CMV assignments 20 times. In a later analysis, co-occurring TCRs were grouped with DBSCAN, and TCRdist sequence similarity was added when clustering was performed within HLA-allele-positive subsets. Repertoires with fewer than 30,000 or more than 120,000 public chains were left out of co-occurrence clustering, as were four to six repertoires with anomalous nucleotide sharing. TCRdb carries this immuneACCESS record with in-frame sequences only. Its versions omit some clonotypes, under half of them owing to an unresolved V gene in the studies checked, with the rest unexplained. V, J and clone size derive from that table, while D and trimming were established from the DNA sequence. The table for this sample lists under 200,000 clones; 81% of them were counted only once. About 3.8% of the sample is held by the ten biggest clonotypes.

From the cysteine through the phenylalanine, the CDR3 covers 13 amino acids. The kept DNA is CDR3 alone, 39 bases in frame from the first base. CDR1 SEHNR and CDR2 FQNEAQ were looked up in the germline V gene (reference sequence). Sequenced sample: PBMCs. The chain is assembled from TRBV7-9 and TRBJ1-2, with the D gene not clear enough to name. The clonotype originates from a man aged 50-60 years in good health and CMV-seronegative. Here is the DNA: TGTTCCAGCAGCTTGGTGGCGGGCTATGGCTACACCTTC. It translates to CSSSLVAGYGYTF.